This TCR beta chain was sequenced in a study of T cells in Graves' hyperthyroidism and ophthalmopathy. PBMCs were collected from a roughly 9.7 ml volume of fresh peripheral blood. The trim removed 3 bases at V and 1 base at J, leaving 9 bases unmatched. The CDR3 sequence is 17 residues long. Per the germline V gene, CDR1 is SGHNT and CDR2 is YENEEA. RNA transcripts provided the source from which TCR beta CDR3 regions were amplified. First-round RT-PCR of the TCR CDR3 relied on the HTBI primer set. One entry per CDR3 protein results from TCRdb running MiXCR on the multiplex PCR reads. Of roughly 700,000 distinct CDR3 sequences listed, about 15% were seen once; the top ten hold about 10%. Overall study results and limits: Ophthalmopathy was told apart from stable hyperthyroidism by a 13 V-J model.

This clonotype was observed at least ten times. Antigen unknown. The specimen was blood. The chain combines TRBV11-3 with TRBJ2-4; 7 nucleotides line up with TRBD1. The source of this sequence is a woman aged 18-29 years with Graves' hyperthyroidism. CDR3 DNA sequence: TGTGCCAGCAGCTTGGCGACAGGGAGTACGGCCAAAAACATTCAGTACTTC. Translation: CASSLATGSTAKNIQYF. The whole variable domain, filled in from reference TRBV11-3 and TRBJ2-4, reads EAGVVQSPRYKIIEKKQPVAFWCNPISGHNTLYWYLQNLGQGPELLIRYENEEAVDDSQLPKDRFSAERLKGVDSTLKIQPAELGDSAVYLCASSLATGSTAKNIQYFGAGTRLSVL.